Presented here are 11 T cell receptor beta chains from one specimen sequenced in a study of blood T cell repertoires in COVID-19. Sequencing was performed with immunoSEQ multiplex PCR; in TCRdb, only in-frame clones are kept and a portion is missing. This sample has hundreds of thousands of clones, with approximately 86% found just once. The sequenced material came from peripheral blood. The receptors come from a man aged 35 to 55 with acute or convalescent COVID-19.

The rearrangement links TRBV18 to TRBJ2-5, with D possibly TRBD2 on 7 matching bases. The germline V and J ends were trimmed by 0 bases and 2 bases, with 10 bases remaining between them. Germline V gene sequence: CDR1 KGHSH, CDR2 LQKENI. CDR3 length: 15 amino acids. CDR3 protein: CASSPPGGRQETQYF. The CDR3 region has the DNA TGTGCCAGCTCACCACCGGGGGGGCGTCAAGAGACCCAGTACTTC.

The J gene is TRBJ2-5, the V gene TRBV7-9; 8 bases are a match to TRBD2. The V gene's germline CDR1 is SEHNR and CDR2 FQNEAQ (reference sequence). V lost 1 base, J lost 7 bases, and 11 bases stayed unmatched. CDR3 length: 16 amino acids. CDR3 nucleotides: TGTGCCAGCAGCTTAGGTCCCGGGGGGGCTTTAACGACCCAGTACTTC. Protein sequence: CASSLGPGGALTTQYF.

The chain joins TRBV6-4 to TRBJ1-4; D might be TRBD1 (5 bases). This CDR3 is built from 16 residues. V lost 2 bases to trimming and J lost 0 bases, with 10 bases between them. Germline CDR1 and CDR2: MRHNA and SNTAGT. The CDR3: CASSDTLGATNEKLFF. DNA for the CDR3: TGTGCCAGCAGTGACACCTTAGGGGCAACTAATGAAAAACTGTTTTTT.

This chain uses TRBV7-8 with TRBJ2-1; 7 bases are shared with TRBD1. The CDR3 runs to 15 residues. Germline V gene sequence: CDR1 SGHVS, CDR2 FQNEAQ. The J segment lost 3 bases and the V segment lost 1 base, leaving 3 bases of the junction unmatched. The CDR3 here is CASSLGAGGYNEQFF. CDR3 bases: TGTGCCAGCAGCTTAGGGGCAGGGGGCTACAATGAGCAGTTCTTC.

The V and J genes are TRBV3-1 (or the pseudogene TRBV3-2) and TRBJ2-4, with 11 bases matching TRBD2. Germline assignment: CDR1 LGHDT and CDR2 YNNKEL (reference sequence). The CDR3 loop spans 18 amino acids. The V gene end was trimmed by 2 bases and the J gene end by 7 bases; junction bases not matched to a gene: 13. CDR3 sequence: CASSQNQLAGEVYNIQYF. The CDR3 nucleotides read TGTGCCAGCAGCCAAAACCAACTAGCGGGGGAGGTGTACAACATTCAGTACTTC.

The J gene is TRBJ1-4, the V gene TRBV6-5, with TRBD1 matching 8 bases. V shed 2 bases, J shed 6 bases, and the junction held 5 bases outside the gene matches. CDR1 is MNHEY and CDR2 is SVGAGI in the germline V gene. CDR3 length equals 15 residues. CDR3: CASSYIGTGDEKLFF. The DNA for the CDR3 is TGTGCCAGCAGTTACATCGGGACAGGAGATGAAAAACTGTTTTTT.

A few counts support this clone. The DNA of the CDR3 is TGTGCCAGCAGCCAAGCGTTCAGGGTGAGCGAGCAGTACTTC. It yields the protein CASSQAFRVSEQYF. The chain employs TRBV3-1 (or the pseudogene TRBV3-2) and TRBJ2-7; maybe TRBD1 (5 bases). V was cut by 1 base and J by 6 bases, with 13 bases left in between. Germline assignment: CDR1 LGHDT and CDR2 YNNKEL (reference sequence). The CDR3 runs to 14 residues.

The chain recombines TRBV12-3 or TRBV12-4 with TRBJ2-5, with 9 bases matching TRBD2. CDR3 length: 12 residues. J was trimmed by 13 bases and V by 10 bases; bases with no gene match: 13. The CDR3 spells CATGRAGGPRYF. In DNA, the CDR3 is TGTGCCACCGGAAGGGCGGGGGGGCCTCGGTACTTC.

The chain couples TRBV10-1 to TRBJ2-3; D unresolved. Germline lookup yields CDR1 WNHNN and CDR2 SYGVQD (reference sequence). Trimming removed 3 bases from V and 2 bases from J, with 9 bases in between. The CDR3 contains 14 residues. The CDR3: CASSEVRNTDTQYF. As DNA, the CDR3 is TGCGCCAGCAGTGAAGTGAGGAACACAGATACGCAGTATTTT.

The CDR3 DNA reads as TGTGCCACCTTACTAGGATACGAGCAGTACTTC. This sequence encodes CATLLGYEQYF. The J gene is TRBJ2-7, the V gene TRBV6-5; TRBD2 is a possible D gene (5 bases). The germline V gene encodes CDR1 MNHEY and CDR2 SVGAGI. Trimming removed 10 bases at V and 4 bases at J, with 11 bases between. This CDR3 is built from 11 residues.

The rearrangement joins TRBV10-3 to TRBJ2-2, with a weak D call TRBD2 (6 bases). Trimming took 4 bases from V and 3 from J, leaving 15 bases between them. This CDR3 has 16 residues. Germline-derived CDR1 and CDR2 are ENHRY and SYGVKD. In DNA form, the CDR3 reads TGTGCCATCAGTGGTGGAGGAGGGTGGGACACCGGGGAGCTGTTTTTT. This translates into CAISGGGGWDTGELFF.